This T cell receptor beta chain was obtained from a study of T-cell memory formation after mild COVID-19. Broader study findings: Among contracting clones, CD4+ were mainly CM/EM and CD8+ enriched in EMRA. Some clones that responded were present in memory (sampled pre-infection), which suggests cross-reactive memory joined.

The CDR3 is 17 amino acids. Per the germline V gene, CDR1 is DFQATT and CDR2 is SNEGSKA (reference sequence). J gave up 0 bases and V 0 bases, and 8 bases lay outside the gene matches. TCRdb reprocessed the 5' RACE reads via MiXCR and lists one record per CDR3 protein. The sample yields 350,000 to 550,000 distinct CDR3 sequences, 18% seen once. A few counts support this clonotype. The antigen is undetermined. The chain employs TRBV20-1 and TRBJ1-2; 9 bases line up with TRBD1. The receptor was isolated from a man between 18 and 29 years old who had mild COVID-19 (a few samples of this study predate the infection). Cell type and time point are not known. Sequences were obtained from PBMCs or a T cell subset sorted from them (not recorded which). The CDR3 coding sequence is TGCAGTGCTAGAGACCGGACAGGGGCGACTACTAACTATGGCTACACCTTC. This codes for CSARDRTGATTNYGYTF.